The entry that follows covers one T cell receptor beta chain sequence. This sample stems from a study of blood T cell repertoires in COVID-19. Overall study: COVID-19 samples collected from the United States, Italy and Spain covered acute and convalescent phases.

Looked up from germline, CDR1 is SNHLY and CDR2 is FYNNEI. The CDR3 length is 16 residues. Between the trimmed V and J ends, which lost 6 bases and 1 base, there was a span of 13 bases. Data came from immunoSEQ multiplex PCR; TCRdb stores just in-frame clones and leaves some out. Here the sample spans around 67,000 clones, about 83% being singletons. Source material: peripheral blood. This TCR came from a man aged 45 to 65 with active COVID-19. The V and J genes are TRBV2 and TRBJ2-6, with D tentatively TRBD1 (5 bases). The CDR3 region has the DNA TGTGCCAGCAGCGCGGACACCTCTTCTGGGGCCAACGTCCTGACTTTC. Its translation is CASSADTSSGANVLTF.